The rows below give T cell receptor beta chains drawn from one sample of a study of PD-L1 blockade in urothelial cancer. Using immunoSEQ multiplex PCR, the repertoire was profiled, and TCRdb retains in-frame clones only, with some absent. The sample carries 50,000 to 55,000 clones, more than 80% recorded once. Sequenced here: PBMCs, sampled around atezolizumab (anti-PD-L1) treatment. The receptor source for this set is a man in his fifties or sixties with urothelial cancer. Each CDR3 is given with its conserved first and last residue. Fields, in order: clone size, D gene, V gene, J gene, CDR3 protein, CDR3 DNA. The D gene is left open where the match is weak. Some rows mark clone size as missing; the rest say once, few, many or name a class of expanded clone.

medium-sized	NA	TRBV6-5	TRBJ2-5	CASSTTGGLTQYF	TGTGCCAGCAGTACGACAGGCGGCCTAACCCAGTACTTC
NA	TRBD1	TRBV27	TRBJ2-7	CASRPLTAVFGTGGFYEQYF	TGTGCCAGTAGGCCTCTGACGGCAGTTTTTGGGACAGGGGGCTTCTACGAGCAGTACTTC
NA	TRBD2	TRBV18	TRBJ2-7	CASSTTRLTSGSYEQYF	TGTGCCAGCTCAACGACCCGCCTGACTAGCGGTTCCTACGAGCAGTACTTC
once	NA	TRBV6-5	TRBJ2-7	CASSYPPDISYEQYF	TGTGCCAGCAGTTACCCACCGGACATATCCTACGAGCAGTACTTC
few	TRBD1	TRBV28	TRBJ1-5	CASSAGQGYNQPQHF	TGTGCCAGCAGTGCGGGACAGGGTTACAATCAGCCCCAGCATTTT
NA	TRBD2	TRBV30	TRBJ2-5	CAWSVQAGRQETQYF	TGTGCCTGGAGTGTACAAGCGGGGAGACAAGAGACCCAGTACTTC
NA	NA	TRBV6-5	TRBJ1-5	CASSSGWPNQPQHF	TGTGCCAGCAGTTCAGGGTGGCCGAATCAGCCCCAGCATTTT
few	NA	TRBV9	TRBJ2-2	CASSEGGFAGELFF	TGTGCCAGCAGCGAGGGGGGGTTCGCCGGGGAGCTGTTTTTT
NA	TRBD1	TRBV10-1	TRBJ2-1	CASSKDRGPYNEQFF	TGCGCCAGCAGTAAGGACAGGGGGCCCTACAATGAGCAGTTCTTC
NA	NA	TRBV4-3	TRBJ2-7	CASSQDGQGGSHYEQYF	TGCGCCAGCAGCCAAGACGGGCAGGGAGGTTCCCACTACGAGCAGTACTTC
NA	NA	TRBV4-3	TRBJ2-2	CASSQESSHRTGELFF	TGCGCCAGCAGCCAAGAATCGAGCCACCGGACCGGGGAGCTGTTTTTT
once	NA	TRBV7-2	TRBJ1-2	CASSLRGYGYTF	TGTGCCAGCAGCTTAAGGGGCTATGGCTACACCTTC
NA	NA	TRBV7-8	TRBJ2-5	CASRGIAALQETQYF	TGTGCCAGCAGGGGGATAGCGGCCCTCCAAGAGACCCAGTACTTC
NA	NA	TRBV7-9	TRBJ2-5	CASSERAIQETQYF	TGTGCCAGCAGCGAGCGAGCAATCCAAGAGACCCAGTACTTC
NA	TRBD2	TRBV19	TRBJ2-7	CASSIRTSAAYEQYF	TGTGCCAGTAGTATTCGAACTAGCGCCGCCTACGAGCAGTACTTC
NA	NA	TRBV9	TRBJ2-3	CASSVDSADTQYF	TGTGCCAGCAGCGTAGATTCGGCAGATACGCAGTATTTT
NA	NA	TRBV27	TRBJ1-4	CASSLFLGGEKLFF	TGTGCCAGCAGTTTATTCCTGGGGGGTGAAAAACTGTTTTTT
NA	NA	TRBV27	TRBJ2-7	CASSFLSPYEQYF	TGTGCCAGCAGTTTTCTGAGTCCCTACGAGCAGTACTTC
NA	TRBD2	TRBV6-6	TRBJ2-2	CASSHLAGGNTGELFF	TGTGCCAGCAGTCATCTAGCGGGGGGGAACACCGGGGAGCTGTTTTTT
NA	NA	TRBV29-1	TRBJ2-5	CSARNLWGGRETQYF	TGCAGCGCCCGTAACCTTTGGGGGGGCCGAGAGACCCAGTACTTC
NA	NA	TRBV6-1	TRBJ2-7	CASRLNWGGPYEQYF	TGTGCCAGCAGACTGAACTGGGGAGGCCCCTACGAGCAGTACTTC
NA	NA	TRBV23-1	TRBJ2-3	CASSQSRGGQIDTQYF	TGCGCCAGCAGTCAATCTAGGGGGGGGCAAATAGATACGCAGTATTTT
NA	TRBD1	TRBV28	TRBJ1-2	CASSSGQGRYGYTF	TGTGCCAGCAGTTCAGGACAGGGACGGTATGGCTACACCTTC
NA	TRBD1	TRBV10-3	TRBJ2-2	CAISVGQGVGTGELFF	TGTGCCATCAGTGTGGGGCAGGGGGTTGGAACCGGGGAGCTGTTTTTT
NA	TRBD1	TRBV9	TRBJ2-5	CASSAGTGGLETQYF	TGTGCCAGCAGCGCTGGGACAGGGGGCTTAGAGACCCAGTACTTC
NA	TRBD1	TRBV7-6	TRBJ2-2	CASSSRTGRRTGELFF	TGTGCCAGCAGCTCCAGGACAGGGAGGCGCACCGGGGAGCTGTTTTTT
NA	TRBD1	TRBV6-1	TRBJ1-4	CASSGWTGDNEKLFF	TGTGCCAGCAGTGGGTGGACAGGGGATAATGAAAAACTGTTTTTT
NA	TRBD1	TRBV5-6	TRBJ1-5	CASSSGQVRNQPQHF	TGTGCCAGCAGCTCTGGACAGGTTCGCAATCAGCCCCAGCATTTT